This entry lists 21 T cell receptor beta chains sequenced from one sample in a study of T cells in Graves' hyperthyroidism and ophthalmopathy. Researchers took RNA transcripts and amplified the TCR beta CDR3 regions from them. The HTBI primer set drove a first-round RT-PCR of the TCR CDR3. TCRdb fed the multiplex PCR reads into MiXCR, producing one record per CDR3 protein. Of 750,000 to 950,000 distinct CDR3 sequences listed, roughly 40% are singletons. Sequenced: blood. These receptor sequences come from a man aged 18 to 29 with Graves' hyperthyroidism.

V gene TRBV6-5 combines with J gene TRBJ2-7, with D unclear. The CDR3 consists of 15 residues. Trimming left V 0 bases short and J 2 bases short, with 11 bases between. Germline CDR1 and CDR2: MNHEY and SVGAGI. The CDR3 protein is CASSYSALGTYEQYF. The CDR3 DNA follows: TGTGCCAGCAGTTACTCGGCCCTGGGGACCTACGAGCAGTACTTC.

V is TRBV29-1 and J is TRBJ2-5, with D unclear. The CDR3 covers 9 residues. The V gene's germline CDR1 is SQVTM and CDR2 ANQGSEA. The germline V and J ends were trimmed by 8 bases and 5 bases, with 6 bases remaining between them. The CDR3 is CSLRETQYF. For the CDR3, the DNA is TGCAGCTTAAGGGAGACCCAGTACTTC.

This clonotype has a handful of counts. The chain joins TRBV12-3 or TRBV12-4 to TRBJ2-7; 9 bases are a match to TRBD1. This CDR3 region has 13 residues. Germline trimming cut 5 bases from V and 9 bases from J; bases unmatched to any gene: 8. The CDR3 spells CASSGRDRAPQYF. The CDR3 coding sequence is TGTGCCAGCAGTGGAAGGGACAGGGCGCCGCAGTACTTC.

This chain uses TRBV25-1 with TRBJ1-2, with D maybe TRBD1 (5 bases). The CDR3 has 14 residues. Trimming removed 7 bases at V and 4 bases at J, with 16 bases between. Germline loops: CDR1 MGHDK, CDR2 SYGVNS. The CDR3 DNA reads as TGTGCCAGCAAGATCGGATCAGGGTCCTATGGCTACACCTTC. Its translation: CASKIGSGSYGYTF.

The chain uses TRBV9 and TRBJ2-7, with unresolved D. V was cut by 3 bases and J by 6 bases, with 19 bases left in between. This CDR3 comprises 15 residues. The germline gives CDR1 SGDLS, CDR2 YYNGEE. CDR3 DNA sequence: TGTGCCAGCAGCGCAGATCCGGTACAAGGATCCGAGCAGTACTTC. This translates into CASSADPVQGSEQYF.

This clonotype was counted many times. The junction shows a germline mismatch at one end, possibly a read error. The V call is TRBV20-1, the J call TRBJ2-7, with D perhaps TRBD2 (6 bases). The CDR3 is 16 residues long. Germline lookup yields CDR1 DFQATT and CDR2 SNEGSKA (reference sequence). CDR3 nucleotide sequence: TGCAGTGCTAGGCCTAACCGGGAGCTGAGCCAATACGAGCGGTACTTC. Residues: CSARPNRELSQYERYF.

This clonotype was observed at least ten times. The rearrangement joins TRBV12-3 or TRBV12-4 to TRBJ2-5, with TRBD1 identical over 9 bases. The length of the CDR3 is 14 residues. The V and J ends lost 6 bases and 7 bases, in that order; junction bases with no gene match: 9. In DNA, the CDR3 is TGTGCCAGCAGGTCCGGGACAGGGTGGGGGACCCAGTACTTC. Translation: CASRSGTGWGTQYF.

This clonotype has only a few counts. The chain joins TRBV7-2 to TRBJ1-3, with D uncertain. V was clipped by 5 bases and J by 3 bases, with 20 bases between them. The germline V gene encodes CDR1 SGHTA and CDR2 FQGNSA. The CDR3 loop spans 17 amino acids. This CDR3 reads CASSPHDAGGNGNTIYF. The CDR3 bases are TGTGCCAGCAGCCCACATGACGCAGGTGGGAATGGAAACACCATATATTTT.

The V gene is TRBV29-1, the J gene TRBJ2-1, with D tentatively TRBD1 (5 bases). The CDR3 is made up of 11 amino acids. Germline V gene sequence: CDR1 SQVTM, CDR2 ANQGSEA. The V and J ends lost 3 bases and 7 bases respectively, with 7 bases between them. CDR3 protein: CSVDRGNEQFF. In nucleotides, the CDR3 is TGCAGCGTTGATAGGGGAAATGAGCAGTTCTTC.

A note on this clonotype: Here the CDR3 omits its conserved ending phenylalanine or tryptophan, so a read error is the likely source. The chain uses TRBV10-2 and TRBJ2-2, with TRBD2 matching 9 bases. CDR1 and CDR2 (germline): WSHSY, SAAADI. The V segment lost 3 bases and the J segment 4 bases; nucleotides outside the gene matches: 3. The CDR3 runs to 15 residues. CDR3 nucleotide sequence: TGCGCCAGCAGTGACAGCGGGGGGCCCACCGGGGAGCTGTTTCTT. This encodes CASSDSGGPTGELFL.

The rearrangement links TRBV29-1 to TRBJ1-4; 9 bases are a match to TRBD1. J was trimmed by 7 bases and V by 5 bases; bases with no gene match: 5. The CDR3 spans 13 residues. Germline CDR1 SQVTM, CDR2 ANQGSEA. The CDR3 spells CSVTGTGSEKLFF. The CDR3 DNA follows: TGCAGCGTTACCGGGACAGGGTCTGAAAAACTGTTTTTT.

The chain recombines TRBV20-1 with TRBJ2-7; TRBD2 might be the D (6 bases). Trimming removed 5 bases from V and 0 bases from J, with 14 bases in between. Germline CDR1 reads DFQATT; CDR2 reads SNEGSKA (reference sequence). The CDR3 is 14 residues long. Here the CDR3 DNA reads TGCAGTGCTCCGGGACTTTTTACCTCCTACGAGCAGTACTTC. It translates to CSAPGLFTSYEQYF.

V and J are TRBV18 and TRBJ1-1; D is perhaps TRBD1 (5 bases). Trimming took 5 bases from V and 6 from J, leaving 13 bases between them. The CDR3 loop spans 13 amino acids. Germline CDR1 is KGHSH and CDR2 is LQKENI. CDR3 in DNA: TGTGCCAGCTCATCGCTAGACAGTCCTGAAGCTTTCTTT. As protein: CASSSLDSPEAFF.

The V and J genes are TRBV7-2 and TRBJ2-5; D is ambiguous. CDR3 length equals 13 residues. Trimming took off 5 bases at V and 5 bases at J, with 12 bases between the two ends. Germline V gene data show CDR1 as SGHTA and CDR2 as FQGNSA. The CDR3, as DNA: TGTGCCAGCAGCCCCAGAGTTCGGGAGACCCAGTACTTC. Amino acids: CASSPRVRETQYF.

This clonotype was counted between two and nine times. The V and J genes are TRBV14 and TRBJ1-6; D remains ambiguous. V was clipped by 0 bases and J by 7 bases, with 7 bases between them. This CDR3 is 14 amino acids long. Germline loops: CDR1 SGHDN, CDR2 FVKESK. CDR3 loop: CASSQEWGNSPLHF. CDR3 in DNA: TGTGCCAGCAGCCAAGAGTGGGGAAATTCACCCCTCCACTTT. Based on the CDR3 plus reference TRBV14 and TRBJ1-6, the full variable domain is EAGVTQFPSHSVIEKGQTVTLRCDPISGHDNLYWYRRVMGKEIKFLLHFVKESKQDESGMPNNRFLAERTGGTYSTLKVQPAELEDSGVYFCASSQEWGNSPLHFGNGTRLTVT.

The rearrangement links TRBV4-3 to TRBJ2-5; D remains unclear. Trimming cost V 5 bases and J 4 bases, with 17 bases left between them. Germline V CDR1 and CDR2: LGHNA, YSLEER. The CDR3 has 15 residues. The DNA of the CDR3 is TGCGCCAGCAGCTATACTCTAGGGTCTGTAGAGACCCAGTACTTC. Encoded protein: CASSYTLGSVETQYF.

In regard to this clonotype: A read error is likely, as this CDR3 ends without the conserved phenylalanine or tryptophan. The DNA for the CDR3 is TGTGCCAGCAGTTTACCCCTCCACCTT. It translates to CASSLPLHL. The chain carries TRBV12-3 or TRBV12-4 and TRBJ1-6; D uncertain. The CDR3 totals 9 residues. V dropped 2 bases and J dropped 13 bases, with 0 bases sitting between them.

For this clonotype: A much bigger clone sits one base away, suggesting this may be a read error. The V call is TRBV5-6, the J call TRBJ2-2; D unclear. The V end was cut by 1 base, the J end by 6 bases, with 7 bases between. From germline, CDR1 is SGHDT and CDR2 YYEEEE. The CDR3 runs 13 residues. CDR3 sequence reads: CASSLSQAGELFF. The CDR3 DNA sequence: TGTGCCAGCAGCTTGAGCCAGGCCGGGGAGCTGTTTTTT. Variable domain in full (rest from reference TRBV5-6 and TRBJ2-2): DAGVTQSPTHLIKTRGQQVTLRCSPKSGHDTVSWYQQALGQGPQFIFQYYEEEERQRGNFPDRFSGHQFPNYSSELNVNALLLGDSALYLCASSLSQAGELFFGEGSRLTVL.

This sequence joins TRBV13 and TRBJ2-5, with TRBD2 matching 14 bases. There are 17 residues in the CDR3. Per the germline V gene, CDR1 is PRHDT and CDR2 is FYEKMQ (reference sequence). The V gene end was trimmed by 4 bases and the J gene end by 2 bases; junction bases not matched to a gene: 6. CDR3 protein: CASSSRLAGGKQETQYF. The CDR3 coding sequence is TGTGCCAGCAGCTCACGACTAGCGGGGGGGAAGCAAGAGACCCAGTACTTC. Complete variable domain (other parts from reference TRBV13 and TRBJ2-5): AAGVIQSPRHLIKEKRETATLKCYPIPRHDTVYWYQQGPGQDPQFLISFYEKMQSDKGSIPDRFSAQQFSDYHSELNMSSLELGDSALYFCASSSRLAGGKQETQYFGPGTRLLVL.

This clonotype was counted ten times or more. This chain links TRBV2 with TRBJ2-7, with TRBD1 identical over 8 bases. V lost 5 bases and J lost 12; bases outside the gene matches: 9. Germline V gene data show CDR1 as SNHLY and CDR2 as FYNNEI. The CDR3 has 12 residues. DNA for the CDR3: TGTGCCAGCAGTTCGGACAGGGTTGGGCGGTACTTC. Its translation: CASSSDRVGRYF.

This clonotype was seen ten or more times. This rearrangement joins TRBV6-5 to TRBJ1-5; a possible D gene is TRBD1 (5 bases). V was trimmed by 4 bases and J by 3 bases, leaving 7 bases between them. From germline, CDR1 is MNHEY and CDR2 SVGAGI. This CDR3 region has 13 residues. CDR3 DNA: TGTGCCAGCAGTTTGGACAACAATCAGCCCCAGCATTTT. Its translation: CASSLDNNQPQHF.